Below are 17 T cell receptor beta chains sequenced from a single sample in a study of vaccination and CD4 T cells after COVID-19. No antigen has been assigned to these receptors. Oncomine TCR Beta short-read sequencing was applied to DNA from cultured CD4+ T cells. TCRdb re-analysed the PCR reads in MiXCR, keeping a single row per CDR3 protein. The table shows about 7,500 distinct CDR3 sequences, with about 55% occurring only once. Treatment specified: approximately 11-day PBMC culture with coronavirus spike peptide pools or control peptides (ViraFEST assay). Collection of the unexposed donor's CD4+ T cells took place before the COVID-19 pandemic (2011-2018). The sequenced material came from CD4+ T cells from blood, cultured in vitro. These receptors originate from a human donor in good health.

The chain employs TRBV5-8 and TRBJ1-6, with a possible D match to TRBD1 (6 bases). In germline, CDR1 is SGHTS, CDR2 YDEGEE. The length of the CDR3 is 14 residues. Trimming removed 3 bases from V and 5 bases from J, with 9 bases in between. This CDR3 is CASSSGVNNSPLHF. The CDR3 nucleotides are TGTGCCAGCAGCTCAGGGGTTAATAATTCACCCCTCCACTTT.

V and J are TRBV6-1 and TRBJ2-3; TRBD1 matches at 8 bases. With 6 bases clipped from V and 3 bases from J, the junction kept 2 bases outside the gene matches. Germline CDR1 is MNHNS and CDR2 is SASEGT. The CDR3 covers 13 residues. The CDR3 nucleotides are TGTGCCAGCAGACGGACAGGGACAGATACGCAGTATTTT. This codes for CASRRTGTDTQYF.

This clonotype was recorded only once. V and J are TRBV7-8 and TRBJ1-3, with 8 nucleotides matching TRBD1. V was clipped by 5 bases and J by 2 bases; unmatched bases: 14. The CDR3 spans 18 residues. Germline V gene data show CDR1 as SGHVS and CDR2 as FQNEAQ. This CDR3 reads CASSLKNPPTGAGNTIYF. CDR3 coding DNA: TGTGCCAGCAGCCTTAAAAACCCTCCGACAGGGGCTGGAAACACCATATATTTT. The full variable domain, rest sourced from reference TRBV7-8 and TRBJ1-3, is GAGVSQSPRYKVAKRGQDVALRCDPISGHVSLFWYQQALGQGPEFLTYFQNEAQLDKSGLPSDRFFAERPEGSVSTLKIQRTQQEDSAVYLCASSLKNPPTGAGNTIYFGEGSWLTVV.

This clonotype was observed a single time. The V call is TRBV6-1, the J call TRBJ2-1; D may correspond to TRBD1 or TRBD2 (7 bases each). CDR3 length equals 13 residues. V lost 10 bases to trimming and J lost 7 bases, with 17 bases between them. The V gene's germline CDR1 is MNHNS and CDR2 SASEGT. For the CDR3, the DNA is TGTGCCACAGGGGGGGGAACGGGTAATGAGCAGTTCTTC. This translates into CATGGGTGNEQFF.

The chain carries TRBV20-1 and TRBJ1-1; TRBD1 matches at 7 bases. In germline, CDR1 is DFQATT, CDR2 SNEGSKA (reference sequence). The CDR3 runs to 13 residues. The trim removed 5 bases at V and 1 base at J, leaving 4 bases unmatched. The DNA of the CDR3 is TGCAGTGCTGGGGGACAGAGGAACACTGAAGCTTTCTTT. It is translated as CSAGGQRNTEAFF.

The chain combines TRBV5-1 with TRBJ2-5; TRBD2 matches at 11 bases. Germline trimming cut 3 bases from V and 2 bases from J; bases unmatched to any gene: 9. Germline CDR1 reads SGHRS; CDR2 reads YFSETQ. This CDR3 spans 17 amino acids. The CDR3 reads CASSSPSSGGRQETQYF. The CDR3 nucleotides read TGCGCCAGCAGCTCACCATCTAGCGGGGGGAGACAAGAGACCCAGTACTTC.

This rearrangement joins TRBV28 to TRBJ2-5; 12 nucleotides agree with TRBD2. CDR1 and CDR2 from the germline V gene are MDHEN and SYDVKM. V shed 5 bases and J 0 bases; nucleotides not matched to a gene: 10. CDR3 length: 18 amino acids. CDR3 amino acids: CASSLGLAGGVYQETQYF. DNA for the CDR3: TGTGCCAGCAGTCTCGGCCTAGCGGGGGGGGTGTACCAAGAGACCCAGTACTTC.

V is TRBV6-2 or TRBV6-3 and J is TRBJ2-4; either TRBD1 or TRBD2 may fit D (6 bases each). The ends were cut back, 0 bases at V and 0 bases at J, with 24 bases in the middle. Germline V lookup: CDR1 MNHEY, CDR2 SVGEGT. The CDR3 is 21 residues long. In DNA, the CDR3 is TGTGCCAGCAGTTACTCGGAACTTCGGGGAGGACAGCGACTAGCCAAAAACATTCAGTACTTC. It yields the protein CASSYSELRGGQRLAKNIQYF.

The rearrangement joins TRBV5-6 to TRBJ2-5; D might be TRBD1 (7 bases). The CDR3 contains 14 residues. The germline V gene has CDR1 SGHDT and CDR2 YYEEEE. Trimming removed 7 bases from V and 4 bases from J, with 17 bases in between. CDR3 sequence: CASSMQGGGETQYF. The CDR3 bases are TGTGCCAGCTCGATGCAGGGGGGTGGAGAGACCCAGTACTTC. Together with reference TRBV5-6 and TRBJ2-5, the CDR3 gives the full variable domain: DAGVTQSPTHLIKTRGQQVTLRCSPKSGHDTVSWYQQALGQGPQFIFQYYEEEERQRGNFPDRFSGHQFPNYSSELNVNALLLGDSALYLCASSMQGGGETQYFGPGTRLLVL.

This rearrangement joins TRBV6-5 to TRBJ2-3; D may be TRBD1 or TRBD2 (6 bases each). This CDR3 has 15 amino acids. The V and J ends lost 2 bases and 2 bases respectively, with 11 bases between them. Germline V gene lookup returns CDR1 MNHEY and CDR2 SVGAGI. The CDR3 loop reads CASSYRGAVTDTQYF. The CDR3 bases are TGTGCCAGCAGTTACAGGGGGGCCGTCACAGATACGCAGTATTTT.

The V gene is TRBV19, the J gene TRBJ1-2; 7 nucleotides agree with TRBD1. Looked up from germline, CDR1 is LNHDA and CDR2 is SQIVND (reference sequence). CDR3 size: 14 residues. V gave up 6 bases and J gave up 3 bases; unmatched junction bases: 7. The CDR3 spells CASSPRDSYYGYTF. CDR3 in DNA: TGTGCCAGTAGCCCACGGGACAGTTACTATGGCTACACCTTC. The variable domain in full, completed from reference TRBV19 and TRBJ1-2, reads DGGITQSPKYLFRKEGQNVTLSCEQNLNHDAMYWYRQDPGQGLRLIYYSQIVNDFQKGDIAEGYSVSREKKESFPLTVTSAQKNPTAFYLCASSPRDSYYGYTFGSGTRLTVV.

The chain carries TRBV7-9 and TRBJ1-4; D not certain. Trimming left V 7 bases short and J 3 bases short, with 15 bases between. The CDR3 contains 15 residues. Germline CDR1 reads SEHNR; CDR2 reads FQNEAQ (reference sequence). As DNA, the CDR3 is TGTGCCAGCACCCGGGCCGGCGGCGCTAATGAAAAACTGTTTTTT. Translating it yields CASTRAGGANEKLFF. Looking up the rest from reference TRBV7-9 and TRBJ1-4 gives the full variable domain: DTGVSQNPRHKITKRGQNVTFRCDPISEHNRLYWYRQTLGQGPEFLTYFQNEAQLEKSRLLSDRFSAERPKGSFSTLEIQRTEQGDSAMYLCASTRAGGANEKLFFGSGTQLSVL.

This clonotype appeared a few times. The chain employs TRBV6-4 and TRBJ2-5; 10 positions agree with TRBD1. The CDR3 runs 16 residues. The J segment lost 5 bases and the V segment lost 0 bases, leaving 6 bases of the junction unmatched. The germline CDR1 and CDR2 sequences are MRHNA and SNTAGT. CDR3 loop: CASSDSTGGWRETQYF. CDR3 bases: TGTGCCAGCAGTGACTCGACAGGGGGCTGGAGGGAGACCCAGTACTTC.

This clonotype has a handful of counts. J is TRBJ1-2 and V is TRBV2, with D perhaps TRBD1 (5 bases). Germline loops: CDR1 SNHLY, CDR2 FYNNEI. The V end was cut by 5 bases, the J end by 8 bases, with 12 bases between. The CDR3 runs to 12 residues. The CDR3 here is CASSSGMRGYTF. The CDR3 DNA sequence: TGTGCCAGCAGTTCAGGGATGAGGGGCTACACCTTC. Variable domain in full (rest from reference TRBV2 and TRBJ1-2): EPEVTQTPSHQVTQMGQEVILRCVPISNHLYFYWYRQILGQKVEFLVSFYNNEISEKSEIFDDQFSVERPDGSNFTLKIRSTKLEDSAMYFCASSSGMRGYTFGSGTRLTVV.

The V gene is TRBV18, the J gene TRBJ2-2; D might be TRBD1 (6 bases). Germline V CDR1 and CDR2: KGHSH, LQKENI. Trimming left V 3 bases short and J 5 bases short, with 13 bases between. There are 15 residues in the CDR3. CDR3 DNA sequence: TGTGCCAGCTCACCGTCTACAGGGTTTACCGGGGAGCTGTTTTTT. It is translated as CASSPSTGFTGELFF.

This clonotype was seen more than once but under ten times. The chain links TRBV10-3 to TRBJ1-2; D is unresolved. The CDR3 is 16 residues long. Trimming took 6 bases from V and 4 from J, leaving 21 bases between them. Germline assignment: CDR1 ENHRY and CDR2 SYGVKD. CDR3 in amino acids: CAISLTLDNHAYGYTF. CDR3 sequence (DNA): TGTGCCATCAGCCTCACCCTCGACAATCATGCCTATGGCTACACCTTC.

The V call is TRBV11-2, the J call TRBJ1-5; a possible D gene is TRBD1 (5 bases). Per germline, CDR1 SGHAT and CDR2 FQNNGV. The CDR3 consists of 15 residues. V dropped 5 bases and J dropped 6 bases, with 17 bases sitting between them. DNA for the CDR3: TGTGCCAGCAGCCCACGGGCGGGGGGGGGTCAGCCCCAGCATTTT. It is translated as CASSPRAGGGQPQHF.